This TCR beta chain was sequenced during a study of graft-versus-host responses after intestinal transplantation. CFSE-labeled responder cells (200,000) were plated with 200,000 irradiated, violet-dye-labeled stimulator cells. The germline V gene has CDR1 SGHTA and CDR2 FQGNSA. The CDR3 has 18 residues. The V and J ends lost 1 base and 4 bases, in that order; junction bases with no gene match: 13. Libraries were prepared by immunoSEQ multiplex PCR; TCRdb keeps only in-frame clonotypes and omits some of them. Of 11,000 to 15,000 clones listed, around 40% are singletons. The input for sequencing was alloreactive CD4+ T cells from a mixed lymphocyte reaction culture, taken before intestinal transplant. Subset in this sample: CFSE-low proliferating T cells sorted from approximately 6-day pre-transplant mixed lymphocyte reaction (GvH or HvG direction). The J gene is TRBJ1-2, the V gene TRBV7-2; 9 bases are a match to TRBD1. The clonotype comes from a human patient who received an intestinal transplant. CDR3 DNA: TGTGCCAGCAGCTTAGTTGCCCCCTTACAGGGGGCTGCCTATGGCTACACCTTC. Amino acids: CASSLVAPLQGAAYGYTF.